The 24 T cell receptor beta chains below all came from one sample that was sequenced in a study of T cell changes during pregnancy in multiple sclerosis. Generated by immunoSEQ multiplex PCR, the TCRdb table keeps only in-frame clones and is missing some. The data contain about 60,000 clones, about 90% of them singletons. The material was CD4+ T cells from peripheral blood mononuclear cells, obtained in the first trimester of pregnancy. Source of these receptors: a female donor with multiple sclerosis, enrolled in a pregnancy study.

The J gene is TRBJ2-1, the V gene TRBV15, with D possibly matching TRBD2 (6 bases). The CDR3 has 15 residues. Germline CDR1 reads LNHNV; CDR2 reads YYDKDF (reference sequence). V dropped 0 bases and J dropped 7 bases, with 13 bases sitting between them. The CDR3 here is CATSRDRGDSNEQFF. The CDR3 DNA sequence: TGTGCCACCAGCAGAGATCGCGGGGACTCAAATGAGCAGTTCTTC.

In its sample, this clone was seen once. V usage is TRBV4-3 and J usage is TRBJ1-2; the match to TRBD1 covers 7 bases. J lost 7 bases, V lost 0 bases, and 8 bases had no gene match. Germline assignment: CDR1 LGHNA and CDR2 YSLEER. The CDR3 consists of 15 residues. The CDR3 DNA reads as TGCGCCAGCAGCCAAGATCAAGGGGGCGTAGGTGGCTACACCTTC. This sequence encodes CASSQDQGGVGGYTF.

V and J are TRBV4-3 and TRBJ1-1; D remains unclear. Germline V lookup: CDR1 LGHNA, CDR2 YSLEER. This CDR3 contains 15 residues. The V gene lost 7 bases and the J gene lost 4 bases, with 19 bases spanning the gap. The CDR3 loop reads CASTSNPRGITEAFF. DNA of the CDR3: TGCGCCAGCACCTCTAACCCGCGGGGAATCACTGAAGCTTTCTTT.

The J gene is TRBJ1-1, the V gene TRBV7-9; unclear D gene. The germline V gene has CDR1 SEHNR and CDR2 FQNEAQ (reference sequence). The CDR3 is made up of 13 amino acids. With 6 bases removed from V and 5 bases from J, the gap between germline ends came to 13 bases. CDR3 sequence: CASRLTGGTEAFF. For the CDR3, the DNA is TGTGCCAGCAGGCTTACGGGAGGTACTGAAGCTTTCTTT.

The rearrangement links TRBV4-2 to TRBJ1-2, with D possibly being TRBD1 (5 bases). V was trimmed by 0 bases and J by 8 bases, leaving 16 bases between them. CDR3 length equals 15 residues. The germline CDR1 and CDR2 sequences are LGHNA and YNFKEQ. CDR3 bases: TGTGCCAGCAGCCAAGATCTTGGTCAGGGAGGAGGCTACACCTTC. This sequence encodes CASSQDLGQGGGYTF.

The rearrangement joins TRBV19 to TRBJ1-1, with D tentatively TRBD1 (5 bases). Germline values: CDR1 LNHDA, CDR2 SQIVND (reference sequence). The germline V and J ends were trimmed by 7 bases and 1 base, with 10 bases remaining between them. This CDR3 comprises 13 residues. Here the CDR3 reads CASTPQGNTEAFF. The CDR3 DNA is TGTGCCAGTACCCCTCAGGGGAACACTGAAGCTTTCTTT.

In its sample, this clone was seen once. J is TRBJ2-4 and V is TRBV18; 8 bases are shared with TRBD2. The CDR3 sequence is 16 residues long. Trimming at V came to 8 bases and at J to 9 bases, leaving 18 bases not matched to a gene. Per the germline V gene, CDR1 is KGHSH and CDR2 is LQKENI. CDR3: CASVLSRPGGPGIQYF. The CDR3 DNA follows: TGTGCCAGCGTACTTAGCCGCCCGGGGGGGCCGGGCATTCAGTACTTC.

This sequence joins TRBV2 and TRBJ2-7; 7 bases agree with TRBD2. The length of the CDR3 is 14 residues. The V and J ends lost 2 bases and 2 bases, in that order; junction bases with no gene match: 3. Looked up from germline, CDR1 is SNHLY and CDR2 is FYNNEI. CDR3 nucleotides: TGTGCCAGCAGTGAACCGGCGGGGGCCTACGAGCAGTACTTC. Its translation: CASSEPAGAYEQYF.

J is TRBJ2-7 and V is TRBV7-8; unclear D gene. This CDR3 is built from 14 residues. V was shortened by 1 base and J by 2 bases, with 9 bases between the two germline ends. Germline values: CDR1 SGHVS, CDR2 FQNEAQ. CDR3 in amino acids: CASSLVAYAYEQYF. CDR3 in DNA: TGTGCCAGCAGCTTAGTAGCCTATGCCTACGAGCAGTACTTC.

This clone came up once. This CDR3 reads CASSSSLTRSNEKLFF. The CDR3 bases are TGTGCCAGCAGCTCCTCTCTCACACGGAGTAATGAAAAACTGTTTTTT. The chain uses TRBV7-8 and TRBJ1-4, with unresolved D. The ends were cut back, 4 bases at V and 4 bases at J, with 16 bases in the middle. Germline loops: CDR1 SGHVS, CDR2 FQNEAQ. The CDR3 has 16 amino acids.

The V gene is TRBV5-1, the J gene TRBJ2-7, with 7 bases that match TRBD1. V dropped 3 bases and J dropped 3; count of bases not matched to a gene: 6. This CDR3 spans 14 amino acids. Germline V gene sequence: CDR1 SGHRS, CDR2 YFSETQ. CDR3 loop: CASSSRPGGYEQYF. The CDR3 DNA follows: TGCGCCAGCAGCTCAAGGCCAGGGGGCTACGAGCAGTACTTC.

This chain joins TRBV19 and TRBJ2-1; D might be TRBD2 (7 bases). Germline V gives CDR1 LNHDA, CDR2 SQIVND (reference sequence). V lost 5 bases, J lost 6 bases, and 17 bases lay in between. The CDR3 covers 15 residues. CDR3 nucleotides: TGTGCCAGTAGTGGAGGGGCGGGGGCCGCCAATGAGCAGTTCTTC. Translated, it gives CASSGGAGAANEQFF. Full variable domain (missing parts from reference TRBV19 and TRBJ2-1): DGGITQSPKYLFRKEGQNVTLSCEQNLNHDAMYWYRQDPGQGLRLIYYSQIVNDFQKGDIAEGYSVSREKKESFPLTVTSAQKNPTAFYLCASSGGAGAANEQFFGPGTRLTVL.

This chain connects TRBV6-1 to TRBJ2-3; 8 nucleotides align to TRBD1. The V gene's germline CDR1 is MNHNS and CDR2 SASEGT. The CDR3 is made up of 14 amino acids. The V segment lost 6 bases and the J segment 6 bases; nucleotides outside the gene matches: 8. CDR3 bases: TGTGCCAGCAGATCAAGGACAGGGCCGGATACGCAGTATTTT. It codes for CASRSRTGPDTQYF.

The rearrangement uses TRBV5-1 and TRBJ1-1; 8 positions agree with TRBD1. V trimming: 4 bases; J trimming: 1 base; junction bases outside the gene matches: 6. This CDR3 is built from 15 residues. Germline V gives CDR1 SGHRS, CDR2 YFSETQ. The CDR3 region is CASSPGDRSNTEAFF. The CDR3 DNA follows: TGCGCCAGCAGCCCCGGGGACAGGTCGAACACTGAAGCTTTCTTT.

In nucleotides, the CDR3 is TGTGCCAGCAGTTACGGAGGGGCCGGAAACACCATATATTTT. As protein: CASSYGGAGNTIYF. The chain carries TRBV6-5 and TRBJ1-3; D is possibly TRBD1 (5 bases). The length of the CDR3 is 14 residues. With 2 bases removed from V and 4 bases from J, the gap between germline ends came to 9 bases. Germline V gene sequence: CDR1 MNHEY, CDR2 SVGAGI.

This chain links TRBV4-1 with TRBJ2-1, with 14 bases identical to TRBD2. Per the germline V gene, CDR1 is MGHRA and CDR2 is YSYEKL. The CDR3 runs to 15 residues. Trimming at V came to 3 bases and at J to 8 bases, leaving 3 bases not matched to a gene. The CDR3 DNA reads as TGCGCCAGCAGCCAGGGACTAGCGGGGGTTTATGAGCAGTTCTTC. Translating it yields CASSQGLAGVYEQFF.

The V and J genes are TRBV18 and TRBJ1-2; tentative D call: TRBD1 (5 bases). CDR1 and CDR2 from the germline V gene are KGHSH and LQKENI. V gave up 2 bases and J gave up 4 bases, with 11 bases separating them. This CDR3 is 14 amino acids long. DNA of the CDR3: TGTGCCAGCTCACCATCAGACAGCCTCTATGGCTACACCTTC. Amino acids: CASSPSDSLYGYTF. Looking up the rest from reference TRBV18 and TRBJ1-2 gives the full variable domain: NAGVMQNPRHLVRRRGQEARLRCSPMKGHSHVYWYRQLPEEGLKFMVYLQKENIIDESGMPKERFSAEFPKEGPSILRIQQVVRGDSAAYFCASSPSDSLYGYTFGSGTRLTVV.

The sample holds one count of this clone. V is TRBV7-3 and J is TRBJ2-2; D may be TRBD1 (6 bases). Germline V gene sequence: CDR1 SGHTA, CDR2 FQGTGA. This CDR3 comprises 17 residues. Trimming pared 3 bases from V and 4 bases from J, leaving 18 bases between. The CDR3 region is CASSLGAQGFATGELFF. CDR3 bases: TGTGCCAGCAGCTTGGGTGCACAGGGATTTGCCACCGGGGAGCTGTTTTTT.

The CDR3 region is CASSRFIGGTEAFF. CDR3 DNA sequence: TGTGCCAGCAGCCGCTTTATCGGGGGCACTGAAGCTTTCTTT. The rearrangement joins TRBV9 to TRBJ1-1; maybe TRBD1 (5 bases). The CDR3 is 14 residues long. Trimming stripped 4 bases from V and 4 bases from J, with 14 bases between. From germline, CDR1 is SGDLS and CDR2 YYNGEE.

The chain couples TRBV7-3 to TRBJ2-4; 9 nucleotides agree with TRBD1. This CDR3 has 13 amino acids. The V gene end was trimmed by 4 bases and the J gene end by 7 bases; junction bases not matched to a gene: 2. CDR1 is SGHTA, CDR2 FQGTGA, per germline. The CDR3 region is CASSWDRANIQYF. The CDR3 DNA sequence: TGTGCCAGCAGCTGGGACAGGGCGAACATTCAGTACTTC.

This clone has only one observation. V is TRBV5-1 and J is TRBJ1-1; maybe TRBD1 (6 bases). Trimming removed 0 bases from V and 4 bases from J, with 19 bases in between. Per germline, CDR1 SGHRS and CDR2 YFSETQ. The CDR3 contains 17 residues. The CDR3 is CASSLAVGGPSGTEAFF. Written as DNA, the CDR3 is TGCGCCAGCAGCTTGGCTGTCGGGGGGCCCAGCGGCACTGAAGCTTTCTTT.

The chain employs TRBV18 and TRBJ1-5; TRBD1 agrees at 10 bases. The trim removed 5 bases at V and 7 bases at J, leaving 2 bases unmatched. Germline CDR1 is KGHSH and CDR2 is LQKENI. The CDR3 is made up of 13 amino acids. In nucleotides, the CDR3 is TGTGCCAGCTCATCGGACAGGGGGCAGCCCCAGCATTTT. Translating it yields CASSSDRGQPQHF. Supplemented by reference TRBV18 and TRBJ1-5, the full variable domain reads NAGVMQNPRHLVRRRGQEARLRCSPMKGHSHVYWYRQLPEEGLKFMVYLQKENIIDESGMPKERFSAEFPKEGPSILRIQQVVRGDSAAYFCASSSDRGQPQHFGDGTRLSIL.

The rearrangement uses TRBV12-5 and TRBJ2-2; the D is unclear. The CDR3 extends over 12 amino acids. Trimming pared 4 bases from V and 4 bases from J, leaving 4 bases between. Per germline, CDR1 LGHNT and CDR2 FRNRAP. CDR3 protein: CASGSLTGELFF. The CDR3 DNA reads as TGTGCTAGTGGTTCCCTCACCGGGGAGCTGTTTTTT. Full variable domain (rest looked up from reference TRBV12-5 and TRBJ2-2): DARVTQTPRHKVTEMGQEVTMRCQPILGHNTVFWYRQTMMQGLELLAYFRNRAPLDDSGMPKDRFSAEMPDATLATLKIQPSEPRDSAVYFCASGSLTGELFFGEGSRLTVL.

V gene TRBV25-1 combines with J gene TRBJ2-7; D may be TRBD2 (5 bases). CDR1 MGHDK and CDR2 SYGVNS come from the germline V gene. V was shortened by 5 bases and J by 2 bases, with 10 bases between the two germline ends. The CDR3 totals 13 residues. CDR3 sequence: CASSRSGTYEQYF. Here the CDR3 DNA reads TGTGCCAGCAGTCGGAGCGGAACCTACGAGCAGTACTTC.